This T cell receptor (beta chain) stems from a study of shared clonotypes between healthy human individuals. Findings and limits, study-wide: Sequencing depth was expected to affect clonotype sharing among donors.

Germline loops: CDR1 MNHNS, CDR2 SASEGT. The CDR3 has 15 residues. Regarding this clone: Its antigen is undetermined.

Deep was the level at which the assay was run. The method was immunoSEQ multiplex PCR; TCRdb's version includes in-frame clones alone and lacks a portion of them. The table includes some 2,500,000 clones, 93% detected once. Sequenced input: naive CD4+ T cells from PBMCs. Subset: CD45RA+ positively selected. This chain connects TRBV6-1 to TRBJ2-5; TRBD1 agrees at 12 bases. The end of the DNA fits TRBJ2-7 better, so the J call may be wrong. The sequence derives from a man aged 18 to 35 in good health. Some clones in this sample may be carry-over from other donors' samples. Here the CDR3 DNA reads TGTGCCAGCAGTGTGGGGGACAGGGGGCCGTACGAGCAGTACTTC. Its translation is CASSVGDRGPYEQYF.